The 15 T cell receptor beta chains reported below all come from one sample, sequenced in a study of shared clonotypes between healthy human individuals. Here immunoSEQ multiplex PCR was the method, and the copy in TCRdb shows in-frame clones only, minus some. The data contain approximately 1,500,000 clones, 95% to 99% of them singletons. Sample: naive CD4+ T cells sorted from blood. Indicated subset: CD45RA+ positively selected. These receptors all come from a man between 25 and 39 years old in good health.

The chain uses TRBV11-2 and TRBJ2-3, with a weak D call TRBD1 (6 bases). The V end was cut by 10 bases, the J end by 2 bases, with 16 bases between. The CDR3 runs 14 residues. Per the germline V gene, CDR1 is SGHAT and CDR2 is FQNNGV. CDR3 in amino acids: CATKRGFTTDTQYF. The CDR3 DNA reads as TGTGCCACCAAGAGGGGGTTTACCACAGATACGCAGTATTTT.

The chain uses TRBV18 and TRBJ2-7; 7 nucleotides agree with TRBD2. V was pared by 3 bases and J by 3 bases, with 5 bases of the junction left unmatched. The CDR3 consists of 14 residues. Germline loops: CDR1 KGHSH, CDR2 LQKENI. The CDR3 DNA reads TGTGCCAGCTCACCGGAGACTAGCTTCTACGAGCAGTACTTC. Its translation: CASSPETSFYEQYF. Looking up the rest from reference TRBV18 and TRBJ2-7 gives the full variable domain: NAGVMQNPRHLVRRRGQEARLRCSPMKGHSHVYWYRQLPEEGLKFMVYLQKENIIDESGMPKERFSAEFPKEGPSILRIQQVVRGDSAAYFCASSPETSFYEQYFGPGTRLTVT.

In DNA, the CDR3 is TGTGCCAGCAGCCATACCGGAAAGGACAATGAGCAGTTCTTC. Its translation is CASSHTGKDNEQFF. The V gene is TRBV4-2, the J gene TRBJ2-1; D remains unclear. The V gene lost 3 bases and the J gene lost 5 bases, with 11 bases spanning the gap. Looked up from germline, CDR1 is LGHNA and CDR2 is YNFKEQ. The CDR3 length is 14 residues.

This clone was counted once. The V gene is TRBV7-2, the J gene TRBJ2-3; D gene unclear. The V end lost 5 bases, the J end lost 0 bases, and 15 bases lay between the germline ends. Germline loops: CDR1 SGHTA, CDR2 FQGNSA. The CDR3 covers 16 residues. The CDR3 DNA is TGTGCCAGCAGCCCCAATAGGAACCCTAGCACAGATACGCAGTATTTT. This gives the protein CASSPNRNPSTDTQYF.

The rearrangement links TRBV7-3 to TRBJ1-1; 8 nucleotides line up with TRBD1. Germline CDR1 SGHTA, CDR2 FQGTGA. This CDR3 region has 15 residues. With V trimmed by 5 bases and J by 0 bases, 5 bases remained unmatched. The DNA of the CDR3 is TGTGCCAGCAGCCCCGGACAGGGACTGAACACTGAAGCTTTCTTT. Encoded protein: CASSPGQGLNTEAFF. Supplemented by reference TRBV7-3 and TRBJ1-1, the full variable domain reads GAGVSQTPSNKVTEKGKYVELRCDPISGHTALYWYRQSLGQGPEFLIYFQGTGAADDSGLPNDRFFAVRPEGSVSTLKIQRTERGDSAVYLCASSPGQGLNTEAFFGQGTRLTVV.

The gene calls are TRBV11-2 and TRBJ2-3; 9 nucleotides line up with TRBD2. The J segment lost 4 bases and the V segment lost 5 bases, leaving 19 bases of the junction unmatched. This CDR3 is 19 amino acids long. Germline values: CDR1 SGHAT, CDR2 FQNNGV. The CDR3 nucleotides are TGTGCCAGCAGCCCGGGAGTTGGTAGCGGGAGATTATCGTCAGATACGCAGTATTTT. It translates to CASSPGVGSGRLSSDTQYF.

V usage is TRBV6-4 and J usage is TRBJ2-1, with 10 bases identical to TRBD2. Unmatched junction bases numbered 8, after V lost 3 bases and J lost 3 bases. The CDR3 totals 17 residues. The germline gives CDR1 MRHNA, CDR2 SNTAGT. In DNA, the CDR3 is TGTGCCAGCAGTGAATTTAAACTAGCGGGACGCTACAATGAGCAGTTCTTC. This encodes CASSEFKLAGRYNEQFF.

DNA for the CDR3: TGTGCCAGCAGCCCCGCTGGGGGGGCGGGCGAGCAGTACTTC. Translated, it gives CASSPAGGAGEQYF. The chain joins TRBV11-2 to TRBJ2-7, with a weak D call TRBD2 (7 bases). V was trimmed by 5 bases and J by 6 bases, leaving 17 bases between them. Germline V gene sequence: CDR1 SGHAT, CDR2 FQNNGV. The CDR3 contains 14 residues. The full variable domain, its missing parts supplied by reference TRBV11-2 and TRBJ2-7, is EAGVAQSPRYKIIEKRQSVAFWCNPISGHATLYWYQQILGQGPKLLIQFQNNGVVDDSQLPKDRFSAERLKGVDSTLKIQPAKLEDSAVYLCASSPAGGAGEQYFGPGTRLTVT.

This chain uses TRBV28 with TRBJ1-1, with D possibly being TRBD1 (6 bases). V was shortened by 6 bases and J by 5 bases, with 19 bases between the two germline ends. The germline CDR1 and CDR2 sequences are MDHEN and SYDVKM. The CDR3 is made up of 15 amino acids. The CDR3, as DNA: TGTGCCAGCAGCCGTCCAAACAGGGAGAAGACTGAAGCTTTCTTT. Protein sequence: CASSRPNREKTEAFF. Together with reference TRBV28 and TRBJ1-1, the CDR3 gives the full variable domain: DVKVTQSSRYLVKRTGEKVFLECVQDMDHENMFWYRQDPGLGLRLIYFSYDVKMKEKGDIPEGYSVSREKKERFSLILESASTNQTSMYLCASSRPNREKTEAFFGQGTRLTVV.

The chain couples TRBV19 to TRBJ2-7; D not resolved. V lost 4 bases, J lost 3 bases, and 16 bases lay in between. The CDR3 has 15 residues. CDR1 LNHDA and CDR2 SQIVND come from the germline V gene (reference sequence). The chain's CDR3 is CASSSLPGSDYEQYF. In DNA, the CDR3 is TGTGCCAGTAGTAGTCTCCCAGGTTCTGACTACGAGCAGTACTTC.

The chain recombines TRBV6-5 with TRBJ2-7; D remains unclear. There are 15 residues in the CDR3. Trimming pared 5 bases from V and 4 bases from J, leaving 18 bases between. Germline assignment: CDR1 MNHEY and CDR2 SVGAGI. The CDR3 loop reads CASSLQPNIKYEQYF. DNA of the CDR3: TGTGCCAGCAGTCTCCAGCCCAACATAAAGTACGAGCAGTACTTC.

In DNA form, the CDR3 reads TGTGCCAGCAGCCTGCTAAGGGCAGGGGGTGAGCAGTTCTTC. Amino acids: CASSLLRAGGEQFF. The chain recombines TRBV7-9 with TRBJ2-1, with 7 positions matching TRBD1. This CDR3 has 14 amino acids. Germline V gene sequence: CDR1 SEHNR, CDR2 FQNEAQ (reference sequence). The V gene end was trimmed by 5 bases and the J gene end by 9 bases; junction bases not matched to a gene: 10. Drawing the rest from reference TRBV7-9 and TRBJ2-1, the complete variable domain is DTGVSQNPRHKITKRGQNVTFRCDPISEHNRLYWYRQTLGQGPEFLTYFQNEAQLEKSRLLSDRFSAERPKGSFSTLEIQRTEQGDSAMYLCASSLLRAGGEQFFGPGTRLTVL.

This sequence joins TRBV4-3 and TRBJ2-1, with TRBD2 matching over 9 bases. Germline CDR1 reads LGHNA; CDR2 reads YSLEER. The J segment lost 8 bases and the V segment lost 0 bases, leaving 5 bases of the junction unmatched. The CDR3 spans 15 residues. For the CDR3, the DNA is TGCGCCAGCAGCCAAGAGCTAGCGGGATGGGATGAGCAGTTCTTC. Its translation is CASSQELAGWDEQFF.

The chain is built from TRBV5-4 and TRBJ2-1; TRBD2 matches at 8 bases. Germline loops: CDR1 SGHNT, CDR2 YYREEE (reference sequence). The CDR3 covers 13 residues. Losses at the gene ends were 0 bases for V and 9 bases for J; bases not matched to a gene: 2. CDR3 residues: CASSLDGGVEQFF. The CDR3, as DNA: TGTGCCAGCAGCTTGGACGGGGGGGTTGAGCAGTTCTTC.

CDR3 protein: CASSRGVRAGGYTF. Written as DNA, the CDR3 is TGTGCCAGCAGTCGGGGTGTGAGGGCGGGAGGCTACACCTTC. The chain recombines TRBV6-5 with TRBJ1-2; D is ambiguous. CDR1 MNHEY and CDR2 SVGAGI come from the germline V gene. With 5 bases removed from V and 8 bases from J, the gap between germline ends came to 18 bases. The CDR3 contains 14 residues.